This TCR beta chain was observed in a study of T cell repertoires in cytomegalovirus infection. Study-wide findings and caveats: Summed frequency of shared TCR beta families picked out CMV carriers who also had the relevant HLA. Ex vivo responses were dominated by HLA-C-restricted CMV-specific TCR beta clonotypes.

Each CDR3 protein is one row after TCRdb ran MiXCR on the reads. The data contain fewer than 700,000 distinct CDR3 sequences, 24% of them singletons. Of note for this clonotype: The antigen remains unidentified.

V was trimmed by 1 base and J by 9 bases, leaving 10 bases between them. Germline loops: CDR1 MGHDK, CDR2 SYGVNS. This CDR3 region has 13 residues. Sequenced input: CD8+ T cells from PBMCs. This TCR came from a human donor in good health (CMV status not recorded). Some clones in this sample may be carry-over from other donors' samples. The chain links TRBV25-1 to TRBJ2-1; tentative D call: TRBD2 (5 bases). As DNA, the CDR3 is TGTGCCAGCAGTGAATTAGGCGGGCGTGAGCAGTTCTTC. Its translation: CASSELGGREQFF.